This T cell receptor (beta chain) is drawn from a study of OX40 agonist ivuxolimab in advanced cancers. Findings and caveats of the study: Those patients achieving a partial response at 0.1-3.0 mg/kg showed among the lowest clonal expansion. Fewer expanded clones were found on average in CD4+ than in CD8+ T cells.

This clone appeared once. Its antigen is not identified. Using immunoSEQ multiplex PCR, the repertoire was profiled, and TCRdb retains in-frame clones only, with some absent. Among 55,000 to 70,000 clones listed, approximately 90% were seen once. In germline, CDR1 is SGHTA, CDR2 FQGNSA. J gave up 7 bases and V 4 bases, and 17 bases lay outside the gene matches. CDR3 size: 19 residues. The specimen was CD4+ or CD8+ T cells sorted from blood, collected in a trial of the OX40 agonist ivuxolimab. This receptor was taken from an adult with an advanced solid tumor such as melanoma, head and neck, liver or kidney cancer. The chain employs TRBV7-2 and TRBJ2-1; 12 bases match TRBD2. The CDR3 DNA sequence: TGTGCCAGCAGCTCAACATACCTAGCGGGGGGGCTTGTTATTAATGAGCAGTTCTTC. Its protein product is CASSSTYLAGGLVINEQFF. The variable domain in full, completed from reference TRBV7-2 and TRBJ2-1, reads GAGVSQSPSNKVTEKGKDVELRCDPISGHTALYWYRQSLGQGLEFLIYFQGNSAPDKSGLPSDRFSAERTGGSVSTLTIQRTQQEDSAVYLCASSSTYLAGGLVINEQFFGPGTRLTVL.